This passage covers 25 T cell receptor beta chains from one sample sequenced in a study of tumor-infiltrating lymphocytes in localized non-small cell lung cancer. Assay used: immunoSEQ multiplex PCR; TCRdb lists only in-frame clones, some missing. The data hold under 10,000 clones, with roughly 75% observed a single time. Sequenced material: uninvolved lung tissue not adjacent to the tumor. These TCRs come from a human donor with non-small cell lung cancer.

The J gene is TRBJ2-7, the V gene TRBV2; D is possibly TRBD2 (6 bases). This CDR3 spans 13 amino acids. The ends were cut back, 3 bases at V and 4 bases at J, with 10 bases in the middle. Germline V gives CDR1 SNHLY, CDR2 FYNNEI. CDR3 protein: CASSDRRDYEQYF. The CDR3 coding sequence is TGTGCCAGCAGTGATAGGAGGGATTACGAGCAGTACTTC.

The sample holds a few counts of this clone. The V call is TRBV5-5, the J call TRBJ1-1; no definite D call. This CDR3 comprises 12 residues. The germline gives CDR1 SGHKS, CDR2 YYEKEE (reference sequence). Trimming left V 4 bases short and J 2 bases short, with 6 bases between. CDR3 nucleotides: TGTGCCAGCAGCCCCTCTAACACTGAAGCTTTCTTT. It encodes CASSPSNTEAFF.

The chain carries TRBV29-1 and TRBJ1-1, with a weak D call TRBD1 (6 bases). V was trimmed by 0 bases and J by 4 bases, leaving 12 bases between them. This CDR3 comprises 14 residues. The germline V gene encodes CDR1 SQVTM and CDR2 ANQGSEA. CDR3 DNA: TGCAGCGTTGAAGAGGGGAACAGGGCCACTGAAGCTTTCTTT. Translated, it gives CSVEEGNRATEAFF. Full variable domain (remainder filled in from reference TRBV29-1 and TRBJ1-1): SAVISQKPSRDICQRGTSLTIQCQVDSQVTMMFWYRQQPGQSLTLIATANQGSEATYESGFVIDKFPISRPNLTFSTLTVSNMSPEDSSIYLCSVEEGNRATEAFFGQGTRLTVV.

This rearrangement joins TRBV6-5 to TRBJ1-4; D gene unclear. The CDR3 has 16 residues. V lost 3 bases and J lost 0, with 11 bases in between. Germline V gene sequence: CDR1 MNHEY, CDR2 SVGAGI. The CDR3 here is CASSYQLTTTNEKLFF. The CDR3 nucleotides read TGTGCCAGCAGTTATCAATTGACCACAACTAATGAAAAACTGTTTTTT.

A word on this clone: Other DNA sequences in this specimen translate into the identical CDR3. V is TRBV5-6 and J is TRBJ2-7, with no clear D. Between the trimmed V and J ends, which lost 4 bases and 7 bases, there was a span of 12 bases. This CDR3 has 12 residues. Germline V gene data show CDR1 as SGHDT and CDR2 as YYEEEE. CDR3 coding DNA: TGTGCCAGCAGCCTGGGCGGCCGGGAGCAGTACTTC. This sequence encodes CASSLGGREQYF.

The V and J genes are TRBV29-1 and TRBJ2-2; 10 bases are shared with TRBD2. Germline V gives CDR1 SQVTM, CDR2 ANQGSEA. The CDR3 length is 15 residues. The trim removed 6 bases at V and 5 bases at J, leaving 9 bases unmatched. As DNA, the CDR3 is TGCAGCGTGAAAGCGGGAGGGCTGGATACCGGGGAGCTGTTTTTT. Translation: CSVKAGGLDTGELFF.

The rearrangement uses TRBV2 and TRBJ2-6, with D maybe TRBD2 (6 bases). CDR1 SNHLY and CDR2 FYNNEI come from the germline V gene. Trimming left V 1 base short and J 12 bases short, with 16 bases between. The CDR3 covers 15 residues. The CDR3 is CASSEVAGGVSVLTF. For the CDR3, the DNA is TGTGCCAGCAGTGAAGTCGCAGGAGGGGTATCCGTCCTGACTTTC.

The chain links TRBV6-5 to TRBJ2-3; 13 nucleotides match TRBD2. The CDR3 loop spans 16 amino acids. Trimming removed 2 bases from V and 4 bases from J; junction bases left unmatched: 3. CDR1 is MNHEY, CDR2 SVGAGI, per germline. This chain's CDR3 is CASSYTSGRAPDTQYF. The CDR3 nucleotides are TGTGCCAGCAGTTACACTAGCGGGAGGGCCCCAGATACGCAGTATTTT.

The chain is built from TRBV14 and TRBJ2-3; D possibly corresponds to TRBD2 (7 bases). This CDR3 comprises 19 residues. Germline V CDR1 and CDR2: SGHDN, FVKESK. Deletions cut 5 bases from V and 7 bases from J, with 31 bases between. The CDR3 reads CASSDAGAILASRDNTQYF. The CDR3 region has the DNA TGTGCCAGCAGCGACGCGGGGGCGATACTAGCATCCCGGGACAATACGCAGTATTTT.

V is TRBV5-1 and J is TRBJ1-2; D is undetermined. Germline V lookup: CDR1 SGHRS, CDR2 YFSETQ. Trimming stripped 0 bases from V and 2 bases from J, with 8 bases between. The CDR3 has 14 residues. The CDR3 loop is CASSLVGLNYGYTF. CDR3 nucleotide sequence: TGCGCCAGCAGCTTGGTGGGTCTAAACTATGGCTACACCTTC.

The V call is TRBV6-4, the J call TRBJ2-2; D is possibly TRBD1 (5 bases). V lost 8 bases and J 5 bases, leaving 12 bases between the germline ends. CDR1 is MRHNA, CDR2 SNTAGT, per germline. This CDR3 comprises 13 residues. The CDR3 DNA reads TGTGCCAGCCGCAGGGATCGAACCGGGGAGCTGTTTTTT. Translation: CASRRDRTGELFF.

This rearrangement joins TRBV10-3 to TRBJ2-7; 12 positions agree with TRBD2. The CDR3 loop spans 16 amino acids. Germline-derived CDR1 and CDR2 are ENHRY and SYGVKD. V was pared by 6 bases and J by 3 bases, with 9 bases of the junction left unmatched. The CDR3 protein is CAISLGTSGQGYEQYF. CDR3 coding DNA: TGTGCCATCAGCCTCGGGACTAGCGGGCAAGGCTACGAGCAGTACTTC.

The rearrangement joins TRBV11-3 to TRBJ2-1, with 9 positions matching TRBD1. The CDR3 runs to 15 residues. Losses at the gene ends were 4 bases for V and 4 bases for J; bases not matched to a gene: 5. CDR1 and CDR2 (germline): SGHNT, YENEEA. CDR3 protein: CASSSEQGAYNEQFF. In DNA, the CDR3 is TGTGCCAGCAGCTCTGAACAGGGGGCTTACAATGAGCAGTTCTTC.

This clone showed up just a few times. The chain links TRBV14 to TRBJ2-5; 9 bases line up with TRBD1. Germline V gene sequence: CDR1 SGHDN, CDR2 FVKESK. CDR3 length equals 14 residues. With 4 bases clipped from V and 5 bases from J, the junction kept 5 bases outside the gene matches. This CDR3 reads CASSRNRGLETQYF. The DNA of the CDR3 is TGTGCCAGCAGCCGAAACAGGGGGCTGGAGACCCAGTACTTC.

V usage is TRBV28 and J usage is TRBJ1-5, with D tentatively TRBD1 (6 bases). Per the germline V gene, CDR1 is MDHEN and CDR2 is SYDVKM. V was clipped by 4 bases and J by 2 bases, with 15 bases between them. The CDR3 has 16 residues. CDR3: CASSSVRGRGNQPQHF. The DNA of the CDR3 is TGTGCCAGCAGTTCGGTCAGGGGTAGAGGCAATCAGCCCCAGCATTTT.

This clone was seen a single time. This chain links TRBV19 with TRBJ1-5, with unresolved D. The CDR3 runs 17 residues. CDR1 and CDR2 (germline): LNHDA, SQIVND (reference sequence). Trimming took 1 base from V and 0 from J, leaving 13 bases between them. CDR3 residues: CASSIVRAGVSNQPQHF. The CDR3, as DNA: TGTGCCAGTAGTATAGTTCGAGCGGGTGTTAGCAATCAGCCCCAGCATTTT. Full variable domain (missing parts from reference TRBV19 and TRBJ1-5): DGGITQSPKYLFRKEGQNVTLSCEQNLNHDAMYWYRQDPGQGLRLIYYSQIVNDFQKGDIAEGYSVSREKKESFPLTVTSAQKNPTAFYLCASSIVRAGVSNQPQHFGDGTRLSIL.

CDR3 in DNA: TGTGCCAGCATCCCCGGACAGGGTTCCTACGAGCAGTACTTC. This gives the protein CASIPGQGSYEQYF. The chain recombines TRBV28 with TRBJ2-7, with 8 bases that match TRBD1. V shed 7 bases and J 1 base; nucleotides not matched to a gene: 6. CDR1 is MDHEN, CDR2 SYDVKM, per germline. The CDR3 loop spans 14 amino acids. Using reference TRBV28 and TRBJ2-7 for the parts outside the CDR3, the full variable domain is DVKVTQSSRYLVKRTGEKVFLECVQDMDHENMFWYRQDPGLGLRLIYFSYDVKMKEKGDIPEGYSVSREKKERFSLILESASTNQTSMYLCASIPGQGSYEQYFGPGTRLTVT.

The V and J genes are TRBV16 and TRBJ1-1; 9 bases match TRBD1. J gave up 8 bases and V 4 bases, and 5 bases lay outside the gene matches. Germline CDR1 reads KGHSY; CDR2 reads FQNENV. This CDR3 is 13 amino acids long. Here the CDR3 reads CASSPRTGVEAFF. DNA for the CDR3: TGTGCCAGCAGCCCACGGACAGGGGTAGAAGCTTTCTTT.

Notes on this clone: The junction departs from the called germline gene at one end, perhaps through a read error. The CDR3 loop reads CASSLQGDYNEQFF. As DNA, the CDR3 is TGTGCTAGCAGCTTGCAGGGGGACTACAATGAGCAGTTCTTC. The genes are TRBV7-7 and TRBJ2-1; 7 nucleotides align to TRBD1. Germline V gene data show CDR1 as SSHAT and CDR2 as FNYEAQ (reference sequence). The CDR3 contains 14 residues.

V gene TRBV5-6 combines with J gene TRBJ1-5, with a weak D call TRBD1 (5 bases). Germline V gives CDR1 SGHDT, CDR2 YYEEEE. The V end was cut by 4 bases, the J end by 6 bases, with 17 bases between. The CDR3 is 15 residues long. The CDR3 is CASSAIGTLGQPQHF. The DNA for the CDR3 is TGTGCCAGCAGCGCGATCGGGACCCTCGGTCAGCCCCAGCATTTT.

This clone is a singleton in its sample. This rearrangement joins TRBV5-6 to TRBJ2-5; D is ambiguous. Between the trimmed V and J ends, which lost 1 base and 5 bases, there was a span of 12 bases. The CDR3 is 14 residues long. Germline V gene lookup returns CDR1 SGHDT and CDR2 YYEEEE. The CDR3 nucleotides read TGTGCCAGCAGCTTGCCGAACCAGATGGAGACCCAGTACTTC. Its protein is CASSLPNQMETQYF. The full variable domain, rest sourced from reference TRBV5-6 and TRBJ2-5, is DAGVTQSPTHLIKTRGQQVTLRCSPKSGHDTVSWYQQALGQGPQFIFQYYEEEERQRGNFPDRFSGHQFPNYSSELNVNALLLGDSALYLCASSLPNQMETQYFGPGTRLLVL.

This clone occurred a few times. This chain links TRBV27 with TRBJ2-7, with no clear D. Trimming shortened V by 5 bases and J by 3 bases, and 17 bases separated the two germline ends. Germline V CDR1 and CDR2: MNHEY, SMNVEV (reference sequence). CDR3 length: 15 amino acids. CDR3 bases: TGTGCCAGCAGTCTGCGTCCAACAGAAATCTACGAGCAGTACTTC. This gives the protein CASSLRPTEIYEQYF.

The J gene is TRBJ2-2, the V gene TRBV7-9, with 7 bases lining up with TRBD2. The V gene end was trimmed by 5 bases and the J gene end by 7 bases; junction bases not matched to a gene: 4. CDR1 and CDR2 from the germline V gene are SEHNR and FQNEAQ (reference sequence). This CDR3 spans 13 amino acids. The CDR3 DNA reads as TGTGCCAGCAGCCAGCGGGGTAGCGGGGAGCTGTTTTTT. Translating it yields CASSQRGSGELFF.

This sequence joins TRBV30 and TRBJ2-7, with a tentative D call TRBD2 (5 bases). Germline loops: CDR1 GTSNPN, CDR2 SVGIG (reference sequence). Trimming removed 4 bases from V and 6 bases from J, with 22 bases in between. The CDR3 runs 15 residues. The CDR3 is CAWKISPLVGSEQYF. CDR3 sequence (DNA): TGTGCCTGGAAGATAAGCCCCCTGGTTGGGAGCGAGCAGTACTTC.

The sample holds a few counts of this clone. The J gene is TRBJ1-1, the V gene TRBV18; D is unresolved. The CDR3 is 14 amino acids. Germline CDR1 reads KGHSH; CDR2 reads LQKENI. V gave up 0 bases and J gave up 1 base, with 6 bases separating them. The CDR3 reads CASSPPHGNTEAFF. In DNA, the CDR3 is TGTGCCAGCTCACCACCTCACGGGAACACTGAAGCTTTCTTT. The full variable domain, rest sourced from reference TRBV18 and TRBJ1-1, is NAGVMQNPRHLVRRRGQEARLRCSPMKGHSHVYWYRQLPEEGLKFMVYLQKENIIDESGMPKERFSAEFPKEGPSILRIQQVVRGDSAAYFCASSPPHGNTEAFFGQGTRLTVV.